The TCR beta chain described here comes from a study of cytomegalovirus exposure and HLA in healthy donors. Findings and limits, study-wide: Sequencing artifact likely explains a cluster of highly shared sequence variants.

The primer mix had 60 Vbeta and 13 Jbeta primers. Repertoires were generated with immunoSEQ multiplex PCR, while TCRdb's copy carries only in-frame clones and drops some. The sample holds over 120,000 clones, 65% to 80% seen once. The germline CDR1 and CDR2 sequences are SGHDN and FVKESK. Trimming removed 4 bases from V and 2 bases from J, with 21 bases in between. The CDR3 totals 17 residues. In its sample, this clone was seen once. What it recognizes is unknown. This receptor was identified in a man aged 30 to 45 in good health and CMV-seronegative. The chain joins TRBV14 to TRBJ2-7; a possible D gene is TRBD1 (5 bases). Sequenced sample: PBMCs. The CDR3 loop reads CASSPPRWGLETYEQYF. The CDR3 DNA reads TGTGCCAGCAGCCCCCCTCGCTGGGGCTTAGAGACCTACGAGCAGTACTTC.